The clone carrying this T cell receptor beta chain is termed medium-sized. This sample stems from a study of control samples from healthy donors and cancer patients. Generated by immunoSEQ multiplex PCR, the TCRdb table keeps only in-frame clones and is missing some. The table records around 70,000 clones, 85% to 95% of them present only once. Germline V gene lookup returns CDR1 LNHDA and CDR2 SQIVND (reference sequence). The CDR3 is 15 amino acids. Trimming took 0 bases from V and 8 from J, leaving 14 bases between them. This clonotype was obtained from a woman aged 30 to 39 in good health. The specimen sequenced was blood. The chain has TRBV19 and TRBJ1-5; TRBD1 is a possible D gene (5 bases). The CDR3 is CASSIEGGTWEPQHF. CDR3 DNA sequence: TGTGCCAGTAGTATAGAGGGCGGGACTTGGGAGCCCCAGCATTTT.